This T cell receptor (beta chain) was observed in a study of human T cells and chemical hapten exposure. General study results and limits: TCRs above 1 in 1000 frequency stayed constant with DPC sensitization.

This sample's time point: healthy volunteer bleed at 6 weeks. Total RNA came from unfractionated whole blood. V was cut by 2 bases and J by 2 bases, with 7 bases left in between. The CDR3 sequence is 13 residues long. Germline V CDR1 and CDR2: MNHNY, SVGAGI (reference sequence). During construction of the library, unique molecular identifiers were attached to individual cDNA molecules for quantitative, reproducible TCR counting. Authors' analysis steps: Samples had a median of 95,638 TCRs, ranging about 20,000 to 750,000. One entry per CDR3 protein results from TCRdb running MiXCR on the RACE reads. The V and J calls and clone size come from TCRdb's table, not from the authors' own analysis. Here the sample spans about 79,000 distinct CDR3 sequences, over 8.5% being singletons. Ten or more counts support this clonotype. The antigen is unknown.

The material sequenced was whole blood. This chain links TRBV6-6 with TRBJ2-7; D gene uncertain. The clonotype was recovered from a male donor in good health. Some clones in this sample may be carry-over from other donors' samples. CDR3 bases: TGTGCCAGCAGTTACGCAGGAGCCTACGAGCAGTACTTC. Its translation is CASSYAGAYEQYF.